What follows is one T cell receptor beta chain and its context. Per the germline V gene, CDR1 is MNHEY and CDR2 is SVGAGI. The CDR3 is made up of 12 amino acids. V was shortened by 6 bases and J by 6 bases, with 11 bases between the two germline ends. The sample's time point: peripheral blood 6 weeks after treatment start. Locally advanced or metastatic urothelial carcinoma was present in patients. TCRdb keeps only in-frame clones here, not all; method: immunoSEQ multiplex PCR. This table holds about 40,000 clones, less than 90% found once. The data originate from a study of PD-L1 blockade in urothelial cancer. Study context: Patients had undergone 0 to 3 prior chemotherapy regimens.

The rearrangement joins TRBV6-5 to TRBJ1-1; no definite D call. The receptor was isolated from a man aged 60 to 75 with urothelial cancer. This specimen consisted of PBMCs, obtained around atezolizumab (anti-PD-L1) treatment. The CDR3 loop is CASSRKSSEAFF. CDR3 nucleotide sequence: TGTGCCAGCAGCCGCAAAAGCTCTGAAGCTTTCTTT.